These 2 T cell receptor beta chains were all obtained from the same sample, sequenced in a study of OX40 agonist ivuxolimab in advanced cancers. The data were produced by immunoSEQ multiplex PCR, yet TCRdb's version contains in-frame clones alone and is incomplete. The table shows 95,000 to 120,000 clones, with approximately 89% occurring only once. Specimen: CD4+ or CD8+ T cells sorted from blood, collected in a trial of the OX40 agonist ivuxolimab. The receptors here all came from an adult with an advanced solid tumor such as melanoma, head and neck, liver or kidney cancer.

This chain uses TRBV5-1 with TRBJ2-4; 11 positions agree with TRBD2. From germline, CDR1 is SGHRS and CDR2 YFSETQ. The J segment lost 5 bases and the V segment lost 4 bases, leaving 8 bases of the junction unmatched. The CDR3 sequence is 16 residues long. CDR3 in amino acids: CASSGGLAGGQNIQYF. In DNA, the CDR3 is TGCGCCAGCAGCGGCGGGCTAGCGGGAGGTCAAAACATTCAGTACTTC.

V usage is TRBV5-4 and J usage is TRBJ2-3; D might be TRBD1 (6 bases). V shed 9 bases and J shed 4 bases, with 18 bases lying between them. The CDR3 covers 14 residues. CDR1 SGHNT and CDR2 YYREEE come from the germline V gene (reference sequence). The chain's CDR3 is CATSPQGNSDTQYF. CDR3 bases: TGTGCCACCTCCCCCCAGGGGAACTCAGATACGCAGTATTTT.